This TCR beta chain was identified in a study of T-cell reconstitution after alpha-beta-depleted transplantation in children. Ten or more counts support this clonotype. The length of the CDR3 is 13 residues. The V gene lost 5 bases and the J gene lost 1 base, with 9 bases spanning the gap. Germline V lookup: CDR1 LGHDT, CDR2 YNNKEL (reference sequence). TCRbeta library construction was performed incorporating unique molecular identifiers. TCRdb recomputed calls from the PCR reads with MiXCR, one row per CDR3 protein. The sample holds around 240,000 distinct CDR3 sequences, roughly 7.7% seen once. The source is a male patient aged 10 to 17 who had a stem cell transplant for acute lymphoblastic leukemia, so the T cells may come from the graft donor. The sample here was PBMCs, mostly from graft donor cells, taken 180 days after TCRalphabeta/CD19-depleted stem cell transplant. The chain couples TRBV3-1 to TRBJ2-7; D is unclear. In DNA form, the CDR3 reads TGTGCCAGCAGCTGGTACGGATCCTACGAGCAGTACTTC. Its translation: CASSWYGSYEQYF.